A single sample is the source of the 9 T cell receptor beta chains below, sequenced in a study of high-grade serous ovarian cancer treatment subgroups. Tumor samples were taken before definitive surgery or chemotherapy. Generated by immunoSEQ multiplex PCR, the TCRdb table keeps only in-frame clones and is missing some. The data hold around 9,300 clones, with roughly 76% observed a single time. The source material was tumor tissue. The origin of the receptors is a human donor with high-grade serous ovarian cancer.

The chain has TRBV7-8 and TRBJ2-7; perhaps TRBD2 as D (5 bases). This CDR3 comprises 15 residues. The ends were cut back, 7 bases at V and 3 bases at J, with 19 bases in the middle. From germline, CDR1 is SGHVS and CDR2 FQNEAQ. The CDR3 spells CASTSGASSSYEQYF. The CDR3 DNA reads TGTGCCAGCACTTCCGGAGCTAGCTCTAGCTACGAGCAGTACTTC.

V usage is TRBV5-1 and J usage is TRBJ1-2; 9 bases match TRBD1. This CDR3 region has 13 residues. V dropped 0 bases and J dropped 8; count of bases not matched to a gene: 2. The germline V gene has CDR1 SGHRS and CDR2 YFSETQ. The CDR3 protein is CASSLEQGAGYTF. CDR3 DNA sequence: TGCGCCAGCAGCTTGGAACAGGGGGCCGGCTACACCTTC.

To note about this clone: Other DNA sequences in this specimen translate into the identical CDR3. V usage is TRBV4-3 and J usage is TRBJ1-1, with D maybe TRBD1 (5 bases). Deletions cut 0 bases from V and 3 bases from J, with 11 bases between. The CDR3 has 15 residues. CDR1 and CDR2 from the germline V gene are LGHNA and YSLEER. CDR3 residues: CASSQERGGDTEAFF. CDR3 nucleotides: TGCGCCAGCAGCCAAGAGAGGGGAGGAGACACTGAAGCTTTCTTT.

A note on this clone: One junction end disagrees with the germline gene, perhaps due to a read error. The chain links TRBV2 to TRBJ2-3; either TRBD1 or TRBD2 may supply D (5 bases each). CDR3 length: 16 amino acids. From germline, CDR1 is SNHLY and CDR2 FYNNEI. The CDR3 DNA reads as TGTACCAGCAGGAGCCCCCTGGGACGTAACACAGATACGCAGTATTTT. Amino acids: CTSRSPLGRNTDTQYF.

In its sample, this clone was seen a few times. This chain joins TRBV7-9 and TRBJ2-7, with 11 bases fitting TRBD1. Germline CDR1 SEHNR, CDR2 FQNEAQ (reference sequence). The CDR3 contains 15 residues. The J segment lost 4 bases and the V segment lost 5 bases, leaving 7 bases of the junction unmatched. CDR3: CASSGQGAKQYEQYF. CDR3 bases: TGTGCCAGCAGCGGACAGGGGGCGAAACAGTACGAGCAGTACTTC.

This chain joins TRBV5-6 and TRBJ1-1; no clear D. The CDR3 contains 14 residues. Trimming shortened V by 1 base and J by 1 base, and 8 bases separated the two germline ends. Per germline, CDR1 SGHDT and CDR2 YYEEEE. CDR3 coding DNA: TGTGCCAGCAGCTTGTCACAGACGAACACTGAAGCTTTCTTT. This sequence encodes CASSLSQTNTEAFF.

The V call is TRBV5-1, the J call TRBJ2-3; 9 nucleotides match TRBD1. The CDR3 runs to 19 residues. Germline CDR1 reads SGHRS; CDR2 reads YFSETQ. The V gene end was trimmed by 2 bases and the J gene end by 2 bases; junction bases not matched to a gene: 15. CDR3 sequence (DNA): TGCGCCAGCAGCTTCCCCATTTCATACGGACAGGGGCCCACAGATACGCAGTATTTT. Translation gives CASSFPISYGQGPTDTQYF.

The V call is TRBV7-8, the J call TRBJ2-1; unclear D gene. The CDR3 sequence is 15 residues long. Germline V gene lookup returns CDR1 SGHVS and CDR2 FQNEAQ. The V end was cut by 3 bases, the J end by 0 bases, with 9 bases between. The DNA for the CDR3 is TGTGCCAGCAGCTTCCGGCTCAGCTCCTACAATGAGCAGTTCTTC. Its translation is CASSFRLSSYNEQFF.

The CDR3 reads CASRLTVNYGYTF. CDR3 in DNA: TGTGCCAGCAGACTGACAGTTAACTATGGCTACACCTTC. The chain carries TRBV2 and TRBJ1-2; perhaps TRBD1 as D (5 bases). The CDR3 contains 13 residues. V gave up 6 bases and J gave up 1 base, with 9 bases separating them. Germline V gene sequence: CDR1 SNHLY, CDR2 FYNNEI.